The present T cell receptor beta chain was sequenced within a study of CD8+ T cells in alopecia areata. Study findings and constraints: Higher clonality was seen in lesional scalp than in normal scalp, especially in alopecia totalis/universalis.

With 6 bases removed from V and 4 bases from J, the gap between germline ends came to 6 bases. The CDR3 has 11 amino acids. CDR1 is MNHEY and CDR2 is SMNVEV in the germline V gene (reference sequence). Isolated RNA was reverse transcribed into cDNA used as the sequencing template. Sequenced by immunoSEQ multiplex PCR; TCRdb stores in-frame clones only, minus some. Among around 29,000 clones, about three fifths were seen once, and the ten largest hold 15% to 20%. Details on this clone: What it recognizes is unknown.

Researchers took lesional scalp punch biopsies and peripheral blood from people who were alopecia areata patients. Cell sorting on a FACSAria was used to separate CD4+ and CD8+ T cells from the PBMCs. The chain is built from TRBV27 and TRBJ2-5; D is uncertain. Sequencing was done on a sample of NKG2D-high CD8+ T cells sorted from blood. The TCR was taken from a human donor with alopecia areata. The CDR3 nucleotides read TGTGCCAGCAGCCAAGGAGAGACCCAGTACTTC. Encoded protein: CASSQGETQYF.